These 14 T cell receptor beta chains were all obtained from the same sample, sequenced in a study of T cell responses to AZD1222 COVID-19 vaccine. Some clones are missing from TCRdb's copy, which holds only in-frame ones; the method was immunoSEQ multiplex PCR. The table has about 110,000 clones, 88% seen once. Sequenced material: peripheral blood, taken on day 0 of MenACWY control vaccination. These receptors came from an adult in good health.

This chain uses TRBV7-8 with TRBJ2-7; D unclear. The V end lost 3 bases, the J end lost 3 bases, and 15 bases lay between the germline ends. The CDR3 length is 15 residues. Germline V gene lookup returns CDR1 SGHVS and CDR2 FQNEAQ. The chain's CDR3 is CASSFQSQNDYEQYF. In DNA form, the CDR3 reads TGTGCCAGCAGCTTCCAGTCGCAGAATGACTACGAGCAGTACTTC.

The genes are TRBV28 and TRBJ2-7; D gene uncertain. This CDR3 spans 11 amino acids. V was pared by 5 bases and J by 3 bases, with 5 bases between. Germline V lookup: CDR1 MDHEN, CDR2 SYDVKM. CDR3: CASSRDYEQYF. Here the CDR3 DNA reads TGTGCCAGCAGTCGTGACTACGAGCAGTACTTC.

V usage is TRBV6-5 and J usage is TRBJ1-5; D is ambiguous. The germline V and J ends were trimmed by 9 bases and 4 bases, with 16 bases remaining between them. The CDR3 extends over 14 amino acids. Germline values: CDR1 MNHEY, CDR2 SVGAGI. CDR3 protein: CASRPGHPNQPQHF. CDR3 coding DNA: TGTGCCAGTCGCCCGGGCCACCCAAATCAGCCCCAGCATTTT.

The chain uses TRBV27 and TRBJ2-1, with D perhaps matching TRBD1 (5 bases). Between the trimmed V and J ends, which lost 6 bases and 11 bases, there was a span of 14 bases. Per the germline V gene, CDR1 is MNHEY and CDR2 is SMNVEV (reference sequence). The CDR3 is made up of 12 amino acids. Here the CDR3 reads CASSLRGRQQFF. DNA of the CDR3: TGTGCCAGCAGCTTAAGGGGTAGGCAGCAGTTCTTC.

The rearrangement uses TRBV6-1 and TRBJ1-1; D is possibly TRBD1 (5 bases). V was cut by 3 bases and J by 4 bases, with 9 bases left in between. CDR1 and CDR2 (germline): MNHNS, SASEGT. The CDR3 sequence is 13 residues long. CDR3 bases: TGTGCCAGCAGTGATGGGACCCTCACTGAAGCTTTCTTT. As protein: CASSDGTLTEAFF.

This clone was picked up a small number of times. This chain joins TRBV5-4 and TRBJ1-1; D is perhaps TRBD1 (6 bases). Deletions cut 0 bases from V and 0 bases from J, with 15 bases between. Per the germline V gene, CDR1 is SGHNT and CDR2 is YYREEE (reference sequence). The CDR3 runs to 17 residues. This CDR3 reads CASSLGGGLWVNTEAFF. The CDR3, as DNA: TGTGCCAGCAGCTTGGGTGGGGGGCTCTGGGTGAACACTGAAGCTTTCTTT.

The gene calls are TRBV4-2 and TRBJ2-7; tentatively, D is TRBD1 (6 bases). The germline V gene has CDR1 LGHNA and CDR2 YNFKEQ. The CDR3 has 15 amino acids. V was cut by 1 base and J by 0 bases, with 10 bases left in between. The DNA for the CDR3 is TGTGCCAGCAGCCAAGCAGGGGCAGGCTCCTACGAGCAGTACTTC. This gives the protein CASSQAGAGSYEQYF.

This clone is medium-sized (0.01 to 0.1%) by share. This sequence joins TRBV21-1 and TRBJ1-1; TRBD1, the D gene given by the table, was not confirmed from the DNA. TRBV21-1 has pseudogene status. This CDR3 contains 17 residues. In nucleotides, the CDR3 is TGTGCCAGCAGCAAAATACCAGACAGGGGCGGGAACACTGAAGCTTTCTTT. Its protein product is CASSKIPDRGGNTEAFF.

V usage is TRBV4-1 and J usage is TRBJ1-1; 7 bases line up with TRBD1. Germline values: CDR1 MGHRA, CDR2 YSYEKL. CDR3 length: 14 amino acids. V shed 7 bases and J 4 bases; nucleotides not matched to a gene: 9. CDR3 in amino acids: CASNRGPPSTEAFF. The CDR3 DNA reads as TGCGCCAGCAACAGGGGCCCCCCATCCACTGAAGCTTTCTTT.

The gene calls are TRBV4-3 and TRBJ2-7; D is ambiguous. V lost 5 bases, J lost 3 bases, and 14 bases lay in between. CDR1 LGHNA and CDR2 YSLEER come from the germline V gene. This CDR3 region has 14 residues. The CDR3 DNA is TGCGCCAGCAGCTCTCAAAGGGTGAACTACGAGCAGTACTTC. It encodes CASSSQRVNYEQYF.

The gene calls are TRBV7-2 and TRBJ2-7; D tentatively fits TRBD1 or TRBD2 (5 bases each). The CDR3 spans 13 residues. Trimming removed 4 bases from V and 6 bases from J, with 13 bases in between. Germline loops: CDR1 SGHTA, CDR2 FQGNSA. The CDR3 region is CASSWGNQVEQYF. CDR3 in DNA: TGTGCCAGCAGCTGGGGGAATCAGGTCGAGCAGTACTTC.

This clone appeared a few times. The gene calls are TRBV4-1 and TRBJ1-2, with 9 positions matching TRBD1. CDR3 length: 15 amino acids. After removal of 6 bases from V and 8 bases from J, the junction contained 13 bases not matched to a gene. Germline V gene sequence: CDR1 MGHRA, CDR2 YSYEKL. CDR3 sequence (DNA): TGCGCCAGCAGGTATCCGGGACAGGGCATTTGGGGCTACACCTTC. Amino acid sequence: CASRYPGQGIWGYTF.

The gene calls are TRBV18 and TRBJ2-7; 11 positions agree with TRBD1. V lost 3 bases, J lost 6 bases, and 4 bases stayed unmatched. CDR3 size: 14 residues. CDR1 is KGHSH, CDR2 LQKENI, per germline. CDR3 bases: TGTGCCAGCTCACCGGGACAGGGGGTTTTCGAGCAGTACTTC. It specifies CASSPGQGVFEQYF.

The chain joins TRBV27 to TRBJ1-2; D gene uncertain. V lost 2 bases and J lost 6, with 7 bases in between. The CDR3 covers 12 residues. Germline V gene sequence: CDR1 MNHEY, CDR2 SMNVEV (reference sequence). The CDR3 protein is CASSLGSNGYTF. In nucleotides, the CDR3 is TGTGCCAGCAGTTTAGGAAGCAATGGCTACACCTTC.